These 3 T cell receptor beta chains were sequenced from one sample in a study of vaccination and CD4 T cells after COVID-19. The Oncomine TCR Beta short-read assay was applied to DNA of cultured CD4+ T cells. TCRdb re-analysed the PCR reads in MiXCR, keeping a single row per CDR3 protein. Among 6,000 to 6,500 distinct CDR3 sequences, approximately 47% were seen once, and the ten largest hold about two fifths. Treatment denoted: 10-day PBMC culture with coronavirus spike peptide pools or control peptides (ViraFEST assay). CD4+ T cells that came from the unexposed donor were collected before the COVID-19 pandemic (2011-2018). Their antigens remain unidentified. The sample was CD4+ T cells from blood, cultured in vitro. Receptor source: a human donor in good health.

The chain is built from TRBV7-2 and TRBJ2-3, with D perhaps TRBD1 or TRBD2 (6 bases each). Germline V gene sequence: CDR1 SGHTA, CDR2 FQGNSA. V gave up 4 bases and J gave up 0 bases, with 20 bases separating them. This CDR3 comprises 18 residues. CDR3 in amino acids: CASSSVRGGPWSTDTQYF. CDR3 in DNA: TGTGCCAGCAGCTCCGTCCGAGGGGGGCCGTGGAGCACAGATACGCAGTATTTT.

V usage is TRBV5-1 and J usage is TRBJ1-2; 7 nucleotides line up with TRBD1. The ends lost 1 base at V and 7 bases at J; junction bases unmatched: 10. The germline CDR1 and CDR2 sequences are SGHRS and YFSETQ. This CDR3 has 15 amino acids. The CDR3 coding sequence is TGCGCCAGCAGCTTGCATACAGGGGACGTAGGTGGCTACACCTTC. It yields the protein CASSLHTGDVGGYTF. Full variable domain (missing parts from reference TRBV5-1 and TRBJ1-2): KAGVTQTPRYLIKTRGQQVTLSCSPISGHRSVSWYQQTPGQGLQFLFEYFSETQRNKGNFPGRFSGRQFSNSRSEMNVSTLELGDSALYLCASSLHTGDVGGYTFGSGTRLTVV.

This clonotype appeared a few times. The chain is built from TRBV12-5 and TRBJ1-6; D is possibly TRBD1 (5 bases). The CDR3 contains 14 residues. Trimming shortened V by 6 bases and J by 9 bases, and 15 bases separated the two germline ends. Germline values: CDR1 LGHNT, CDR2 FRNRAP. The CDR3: CASGRGVRSSPLHF. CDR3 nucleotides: TGTGCTAGTGGCCGAGGGGTCAGAAGTTCACCCCTCCACTTT.